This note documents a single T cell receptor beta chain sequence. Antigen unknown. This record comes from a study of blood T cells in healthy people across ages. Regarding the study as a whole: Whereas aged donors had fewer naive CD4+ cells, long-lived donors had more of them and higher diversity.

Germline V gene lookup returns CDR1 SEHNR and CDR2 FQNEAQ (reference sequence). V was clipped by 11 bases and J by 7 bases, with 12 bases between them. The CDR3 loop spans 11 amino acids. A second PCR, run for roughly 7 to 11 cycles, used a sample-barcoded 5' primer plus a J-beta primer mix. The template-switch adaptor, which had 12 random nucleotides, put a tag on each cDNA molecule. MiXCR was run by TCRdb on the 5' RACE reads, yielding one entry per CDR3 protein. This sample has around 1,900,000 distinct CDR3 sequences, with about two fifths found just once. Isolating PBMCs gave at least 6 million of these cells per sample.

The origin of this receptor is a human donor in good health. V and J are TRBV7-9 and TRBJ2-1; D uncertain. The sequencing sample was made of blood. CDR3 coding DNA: TGTGCCGGGGAAAGGGATAATGAGCAGTTCTTC. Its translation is CAGERDNEQFF.